The entry that follows covers one T cell receptor (beta chain) sequence. The antigen it recognizes is unknown. No base quality values were provided; no much bigger clone lies one nucleotide off. The record originates from a study of high-grade serous ovarian cancer treatment subgroups (dated by TCRdb to the early 2020s). Describing the broader study: On average, each sample produced approximately 14,000 sequencing reads and thousands of unique TCR beta rearrangements. The study profiled TCR beta repertoires in high-grade serous ovarian cancer patients grouped by complete gross resection or neoadjuvant chemotherapy response under a laparoscopic triage algorithm. Of the approximately 30 patients in the cohort, roughly 10 had no residual disease after primary surgery (R0), roughly 10 were excellent NACT responders, and roughly 10 were poor NACT responders. In total there were approximately 96 samples, since every patient provided one primary tumor sample and two metastatic tumor samples. Findings and caveats that apply to the study as a whole: Spatial information was not captured by bulk tumor TCR sequencing, so insight into HGSC tumor complexity and diversity was limited. Repertoire similarity ranging from roughly 0.095 to 0.8 was observed between tumors from the same patient, whereas almost no similarity was observed between different patients. TCR clonal relatedness showed a positive correlation with neoantigen level and a trend toward positive correlation with copy number variation and mutation load from whole-genome sequencing. TCR repertoire analyses focused on CDR3; CDR1 and CDR2 were not analyzed.

Collection of tumor samples took place before definitive surgery or chemotherapy. Genomic DNA was extracted by the MD Anderson Biospecimen Extraction Resource, and TCR sequencing was done by the MD Anderson Cancer Genomics Laboratory. The 90 or so tumor samples were subjected to high-throughput TCR profiling using ImmunoSEQ. As for how the authors treated the data: To measure repertoire diversity, the metrics used were richness (unique productive sequences), clonality, evenness and relatedness, and the Bhattacharyya coefficient was used to assess similarity between samples. A sensitivity analysis excluded TCRs with fewer than two reads and gave consistent conclusions. This immuneACCESS table, as held by TCRdb, lists in-frame sequences with V and J called but not all clones. Of the missing ones, under half trace to an unresolved V gene in checked studies; the others have no known cause. D and trimming were read from the DNA, whereas the V and J calls and clone size are those reported in that table. Within this sample are more than 35,000 clones, with around 80% of them counted one time only. The ten largest clonotypes hold 3.1% of the sample.

Trimming at the junction amounts to 5 bases on V and 0 bases on J, and the germline ends lie 8 bases apart. Taken from cysteine to phenylalanine, the CDR3 has 13 residues. Only the CDR3 region is kept as DNA, spanning 39 bases read in frame from base 1. In the germline V gene (reference sequence), CDR1 corresponds to LNHDA and CDR2 to SQIVND. This receptor was obtained from a human donor with high-grade serous ovarian cancer. The specimen was tumor tissue. The sequence is built from TRBV19 and TRBJ2-7; the D gene is unclear. The nucleotide sequence is TGTGCCAGTAGTCGGCTACCCTCCTACGAGCAGTACTTC. This encodes CASSRLPSYEQYF.